The present entry profiles one T cell receptor (beta chain) with its context. V lost 4 bases and J lost 0; bases outside the gene matches: 12. CDR1 SGHRS and CDR2 YFSETQ come from the germline V gene. This CDR3 is built from 18 residues. Some clones are missing from TCRdb's copy, which holds only in-frame ones; the method was immunoSEQ multiplex PCR. The table shows roughly 300,000 clones, with roughly 88% occurring only once. The sample originates from a study of blood T cell repertoires in COVID-19. Study in general: Samples representing acute and convalescent COVID-19 were sourced from the United States, Italy and Spain. Sources were T cells, B-cell-depleted T cells, or PBMCs; the material itself was cDNA or gDNA.

Participants reported their clinical history, and cohort assignment relied on those reports. What was sequenced was PBMCs or T cells enriched from blood (not recorded which). The chain uses TRBV5-1 and TRBJ1-4, with 7 nucleotides matching TRBD1. This clonotype was sampled from a woman aged 40 to 50 with acute COVID-19. The CDR3 loop is CASSLHGDSQATNEKLFF. In nucleotides, the CDR3 is TGCGCCAGCAGCCTGCACGGGGACAGTCAAGCAACTAATGAAAAACTGTTTTTT.